This T cell receptor (beta chain) is from a study of T cells in Graves' hyperthyroidism and ophthalmopathy. The source material, RNA transcripts, was used to amplify TCR beta CDR3 regions. A set of HTBI primers served as the primers for a first-round RT-PCR of the TCR CDR3. TCRdb redid the calling of the multiplex PCR reads with MiXCR, one entry per CDR3 protein. The repertoire holds roughly 170,000 distinct CDR3 sequences, with over 15% as singletons. This clonotype has ten or more counts. The trim removed 3 bases at V and 5 bases at J, leaving 2 bases unmatched. Germline loops: CDR1 SGHRS, CDR2 YFSETQ. This CDR3 is 13 amino acids long.

The receptor was derived from a woman aged 45-65 years with Graves' hyperthyroidism. The sample consisted of blood. The chain employs TRBV5-1 and TRBJ1-5, with 7 bases that match TRBD1. CDR3 loop: CASSWTGHQPQHF. CDR3 DNA: TGCGCCAGCAGCTGGACAGGCCATCAGCCCCAGCATTTT.